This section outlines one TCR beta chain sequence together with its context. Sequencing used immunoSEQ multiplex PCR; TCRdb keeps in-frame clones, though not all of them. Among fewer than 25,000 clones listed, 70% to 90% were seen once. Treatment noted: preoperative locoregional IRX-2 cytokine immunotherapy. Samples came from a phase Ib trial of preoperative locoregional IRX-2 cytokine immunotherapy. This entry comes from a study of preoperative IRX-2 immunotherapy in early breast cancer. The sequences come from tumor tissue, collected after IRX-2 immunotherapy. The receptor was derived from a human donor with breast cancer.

CDR3 DNA: TGTGCCACCAGCAGGGAGGTCGGGGAGACCCAGTACTTC. It is translated as CATSREVGETQYF. The gene calls are TRBV15 and TRBJ2-5; possibly TRBD2 for D (5 bases). This CDR3 is built from 13 residues. CDR1 LNHNV and CDR2 YYDKDF come from the germline V gene (reference sequence). V was shortened by 3 bases and J by 5 bases, with 10 bases between the two germline ends.